The 23 T cell receptor beta chains below come from one sample, sequenced in a study of cytomegalovirus exposure and HLA in healthy donors. Amplification used 60 Vbeta primers and 13 Jbeta primers. Profiling relied on immunoSEQ multiplex PCR, and the TCRdb table lists in-frame clones only, not all of them. This table holds 100,000 to 150,000 clones, approximately 72% found once. The source material was PBMCs. Source of these receptors: a human donor in good health.

V gene TRBV6-5 combines with J gene TRBJ1-2, with D possibly TRBD1 on 6 matching bases. V was cut by 6 bases and J by 8 bases, with 16 bases left in between. Per the germline V gene, CDR1 is MNHEY and CDR2 is SVGAGI. The CDR3 extends over 13 amino acids. CDR3 sequence reads: CASSYTGLGGYTF. CDR3 sequence (DNA): TGTGCCAGCAGCTACACAGGGTTGGGGGGCTACACCTTC.

This chain joins TRBV27 and TRBJ2-7; 7 bases agree with TRBD1. The germline V gene encodes CDR1 MNHEY and CDR2 SMNVEV (reference sequence). The CDR3 contains 13 residues. The J segment lost 2 bases and the V segment lost 3 bases, leaving 1 base of the junction unmatched. CDR3 protein: CASSLTGPYEQYF. Written as DNA, the CDR3 is TGTGCCAGCAGTTTGACAGGGCCCTACGAGCAGTACTTC.

This clone was detected a few times. V is TRBV30 and J is TRBJ1-1, with 8 bases fitting TRBD1. With 4 bases clipped from V and 3 bases from J, the junction kept 13 bases outside the gene matches. The CDR3 has 16 amino acids. Germline V gives CDR1 GTSNPN, CDR2 SVGIG (reference sequence). In nucleotides, the CDR3 is TGTGCCTGGAATCAGGGGGCGCATCGGACGGACACTGAAGCTTTCTTT. Amino acids: CAWNQGAHRTDTEAFF. The whole variable domain, remainder taken from reference TRBV30 and TRBJ1-1, is SQTIHQWPATLVQPVGSPLSLECTVEGTSNPNLYWYRQAAGRGLQLLFYSVGIGQISSEVPQNLSASRPQDRQFILSSKKLLLSDSGFYLCAWNQGAHRTDTEAFFGQGTRLTVV.

Here the CDR3 DNA reads TGTGCCAGCAGCTTTAACCGCGGGGGAGGGGGCACAGATACGCAGTATTTT. Residues: CASSFNRGGGGTDTQYF. This rearrangement joins TRBV7-2 to TRBJ2-3; 7 nucleotides line up with TRBD2. This CDR3 contains 17 residues. After removal of 3 bases from V and 1 base from J, the junction contained 10 bases not matched to a gene. The germline V gene encodes CDR1 SGHTA and CDR2 FQGNSA.

V is TRBV6-5 and J is TRBJ1-4; TRBD1 aligns across 8 bases. The germline gives CDR1 MNHEY, CDR2 SVGAGI. This CDR3 has 13 residues. J was trimmed by 11 bases and V by 6 bases; bases with no gene match: 8. CDR3 amino acids: CASRQGAGGKLFF. The CDR3 DNA reads as TGTGCCAGCAGGCAGGGGGCAGGTGGGAAACTGTTTTTT.

The chain has TRBV13 and TRBJ2-5, with 8 nucleotides matching TRBD2. The ends lost 6 bases at V and 0 bases at J; junction bases unmatched: 9. The germline V gene encodes CDR1 PRHDT and CDR2 FYEKMQ (reference sequence). The length of the CDR3 is 16 residues. CDR3 nucleotides: TGTGCCAGCAGACACACGGGCGGGGGGTACCAAGAGACCCAGTACTTC. Encoded protein: CASRHTGGGYQETQYF. Combining the CDR3 with reference TRBV13 and TRBJ2-5 gives the whole variable domain AAGVIQSPRHLIKEKRETATLKCYPIPRHDTVYWYQQGPGQDPQFLISFYEKMQSDKGSIPDRFSAQQFSDYHSELNMSSLELGDSALYFCASRHTGGGYQETQYFGPGTRLLVL.

This clone was found a few times. The chain is built from TRBV14 and TRBJ2-2; the match to TRBD1 covers 10 bases. Germline loops: CDR1 SGHDN, CDR2 FVKESK. Losses at the gene ends were 0 bases for V and 6 bases for J; bases not matched to a gene: 7. CDR3 length: 17 residues. CDR3: CASSQDLDRGSAGELFF. DNA of the CDR3: TGTGCCAGCAGCCAAGATCTGGACAGGGGGTCGGCCGGGGAGCTGTTTTTT.

The chain recombines TRBV5-4 with TRBJ2-7; perhaps TRBD2 as D (6 bases). The germline gives CDR1 SGHNT, CDR2 YYREEE (reference sequence). The CDR3 length is 14 residues. The ends were cut back, 4 bases at V and 4 bases at J, with 15 bases in the middle. The CDR3 coding sequence is TGTGCCAGCAGCCGCGGGACCGATTCATACGAGCAGTACTTC. Protein product: CASSRGTDSYEQYF. The variable domain in full, with the rest retrieved from reference TRBV5-4 and TRBJ2-7, is ETGVTQSPTHLIKTRGQQVTLRCSSQSGHNTVSWYQQALGQGPQFIFQYYREEENGRGNFPPRFSGLQFPNYSSELNVNALELDDSALYLCASSRGTDSYEQYFGPGTRLTVT.

The gene calls are TRBV6-1 and TRBJ2-7; TRBD2 is a possible D gene (6 bases). This CDR3 comprises 14 residues. Germline V gene lookup returns CDR1 MNHNS and CDR2 SASEGT. The V end lost 7 bases, the J end lost 4 bases, and 17 bases lay between the germline ends. CDR3: CASKPGEVIYEQYF. Here the CDR3 DNA reads TGTGCCAGCAAGCCGGGAGAGGTTATTTACGAGCAGTACTTC.

The V and J genes are TRBV7-3 and TRBJ2-5; 9 bases agree with TRBD2. The germline V gene has CDR1 SGHTA and CDR2 FQGTGA. The V gene end was trimmed by 4 bases and the J gene end by 5 bases; junction bases not matched to a gene: 2. CDR3 size: 13 residues. CDR3 bases: TGTGCCAGCAGCTGGGGACTAGCCGAGACCCAGTACTTC. This encodes CASSWGLAETQYF.

In its sample, this clone was seen a few times. CDR3 coding DNA: TGTGCCAGTAGTTGGGGACAGGGGGCCTACGAGCAGTACTTC. This codes for CASSWGQGAYEQYF. The chain carries TRBV19 and TRBJ2-7; 11 nucleotides line up with TRBD1. This CDR3 spans 14 amino acids. Germline values: CDR1 LNHDA, CDR2 SQIVND (reference sequence). J lost 2 bases, V lost 5 bases, and 2 bases had no gene match. Looking up the rest from reference TRBV19 and TRBJ2-7 gives the full variable domain: DGGITQSPKYLFRKEGQNVTLSCEQNLNHDAMYWYRQDPGQGLRLIYYSQIVNDFQKGDIAEGYSVSREKKESFPLTVTSAQKNPTAFYLCASSWGQGAYEQYFGPGTRLTVT.

This clone was observed a handful of times. The V gene is TRBV7-2, the J gene TRBJ2-7, with TRBD2 matching over 15 bases. Looked up from germline, CDR1 is SGHTA and CDR2 is FQGNSA. Trimming at V came to 5 bases and at J to 2 bases, leaving 7 bases not matched to a gene. The CDR3 covers 17 residues. The DNA of the CDR3 is TGTGCCAGCAGCCCCGGGACTAGCGGGAGGCCAACCTACGAGCAGTACTTC. Translated, it gives CASSPGTSGRPTYEQYF.

The rearrangement joins TRBV5-4 to TRBJ1-2, with TRBD1 matching over 9 bases. The CDR3 is 15 residues long. J gave up 7 bases and V 4 bases, and 11 bases lay outside the gene matches. CDR1 SGHNT and CDR2 YYREEE come from the germline V gene (reference sequence). The CDR3: CASSRGGQGGTGYTF. CDR3 nucleotide sequence: TGTGCCAGCAGCAGGGGGGGACAGGGAGGAACTGGCTACACCTTC.

This clone appeared a single time. The rearrangement joins TRBV5-1 to TRBJ2-3; possibly TRBD1 for D (5 bases). CDR1 SGHRS and CDR2 YFSETQ come from the germline V gene. Trimming removed 4 bases from V and 0 bases from J, with 9 bases in between. This CDR3 spans 14 amino acids. This CDR3 is CASSTQGSTDTQYF. The CDR3 region has the DNA TGCGCCAGCAGCACCCAGGGTAGCACAGATACGCAGTATTTT.

The V and J genes are TRBV2 and TRBJ2-5; tentative D call: TRBD1 (6 bases). The length of the CDR3 is 14 residues. The V gene's germline CDR1 is SNHLY and CDR2 FYNNEI. V was shortened by 0 bases and J by 5 bases, with 10 bases between the two germline ends. The CDR3 loop is CASSEAPGVETQYF. Written as DNA, the CDR3 is TGTGCCAGCAGTGAAGCGCCAGGGGTGGAGACCCAGTACTTC. Using reference TRBV2 and TRBJ2-5 for the parts outside the CDR3, the full variable domain is EPEVTQTPSHQVTQMGQEVILRCVPISNHLYFYWYRQILGQKVEFLVSFYNNEISEKSEIFDDQFSVERPDGSNFTLKIRSTKLEDSAMYFCASSEAPGVETQYFGPGTRLLVL.

This clone was seen only a few times. CDR3 protein: CACSSGRAEAFF. The DNA of the CDR3 is TGTGCCTGCTCCTCGGGCAGGGCTGAAGCTTTCTTT. The J gene is TRBJ1-1, the V gene TRBV30; a weak D match, TRBD1 (5 bases). Germline V lookup: CDR1 GTSNPN, CDR2 SVGIG (reference sequence). The V and J ends lost 6 bases and 6 bases respectively, with 14 bases between them. The length of the CDR3 is 12 residues. Supplemented by reference TRBV30 and TRBJ1-1, the full variable domain reads SQTIHQWPATLVQPVGSPLSLECTVEGTSNPNLYWYRQAAGRGLQLLFYSVGIGQISSEVPQNLSASRPQDRQFILSSKKLLLSDSGFYLCACSSGRAEAFFGQGTRLTVV.

The chain couples TRBV9 to TRBJ2-2; D might be TRBD2 (5 bases). The CDR3 runs 15 residues. The V and J ends lost 1 base and 2 bases respectively, with 9 bases between them. The germline CDR1 and CDR2 sequences are SGDLS and YYNGEE. The CDR3 DNA reads as TGTGCCAGCAGCGTAAAGAGCGGCAACACCGGGGAGCTGTTTTTT. This codes for CASSVKSGNTGELFF. The whole variable domain, filled in from reference TRBV9 and TRBJ2-2, reads DSGVTQTPKHLITATGQRVTLRCSPRSGDLSVYWYQQSLDQGLQFLIQYYNGEERAKGNILERFSAQQFPDLHSELNLSSLELGDSALYFCASSVKSGNTGELFFGEGSRLTVL.

This clone was observed a handful of times. The rearrangement uses TRBV6-1 and TRBJ2-7; TRBD1 is a possible D gene (5 bases). Germline V gives CDR1 MNHNS, CDR2 SASEGT. The CDR3 totals 15 residues. The V end was cut by 1 base, the J end by 6 bases, with 16 bases between. CDR3 amino acids: CASSEEQGTPFEQYF. Here the CDR3 DNA reads TGTGCCAGCAGTGAAGAGCAGGGAACCCCTTTCGAGCAGTACTTC.

In this sample, this clone turned up a few times. This chain connects TRBV5-4 to TRBJ2-7; 9 bases are a match to TRBD1. Germline V lookup: CDR1 SGHNT, CDR2 YYREEE (reference sequence). The V and J ends lost 4 bases and 4 bases, in that order; junction bases with no gene match: 9. The CDR3 extends over 15 amino acids. The CDR3 region has the DNA TGTGCCAGCAGCGCCCCGGGACAGGGATTGTACGAGCAGTACTTC. Translation gives CASSAPGQGLYEQYF.

This chain links TRBV5-4 with TRBJ2-1; the match to TRBD2 covers 9 bases. With V trimmed by 1 base and J by 9 bases, 11 bases remained unmatched. The CDR3 extends over 16 amino acids. Germline lookup yields CDR1 SGHNT and CDR2 YYREEE (reference sequence). This CDR3 is CASSLPVVAGVIEQFF. CDR3 nucleotide sequence: TGTGCCAGCAGCTTGCCGGTGGTAGCGGGAGTTATTGAGCAGTTCTTC.

This sequence joins TRBV27 and TRBJ2-7; 8 nucleotides agree with TRBD1. The CDR3 consists of 18 residues. The germline CDR1 and CDR2 sequences are MNHEY and SMNVEV (reference sequence). Losses at the gene ends were 0 bases for V and 4 bases for J; bases not matched to a gene: 14. The CDR3 coding sequence is TGTGCCAGCAGTTTATCCTCCCAGGGGGCTACCCACTTGTACGAGCAGTACTTC. Protein product: CASSLSSQGATHLYEQYF.

There are a few counts of this clone. The chain recombines TRBV6-4 with TRBJ2-1, with no clear D. CDR1 is MRHNA, CDR2 SNTAGT, per germline. The CDR3 contains 14 residues. The V end lost 8 bases, the J end lost 8 bases, and 19 bases lay between the germline ends. CDR3 in amino acids: CASWFPTTRDEQFF. Written as DNA, the CDR3 is TGTGCCAGCTGGTTTCCAACCACCCGGGATGAGCAGTTCTTC.

Here the CDR3 DNA reads TGTGCCAGCTCACCCCTAGGACAAGCCTACGAGCAGTACTTC. Protein sequence: CASSPLGQAYEQYF. The chain carries TRBV18 and TRBJ2-7; a weak D match, TRBD1 (5 bases). The CDR3 runs 14 residues. The V gene's germline CDR1 is KGHSH and CDR2 LQKENI. V shed 3 bases and J shed 2 bases, with 11 bases lying between them.